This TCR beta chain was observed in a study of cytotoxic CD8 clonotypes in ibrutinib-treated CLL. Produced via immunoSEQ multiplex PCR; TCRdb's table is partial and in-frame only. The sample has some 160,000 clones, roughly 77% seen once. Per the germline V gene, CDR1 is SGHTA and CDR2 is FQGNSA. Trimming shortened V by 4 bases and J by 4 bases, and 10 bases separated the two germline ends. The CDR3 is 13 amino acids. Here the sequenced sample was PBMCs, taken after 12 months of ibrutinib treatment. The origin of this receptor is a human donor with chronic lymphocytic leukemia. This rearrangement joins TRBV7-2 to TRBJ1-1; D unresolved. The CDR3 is CASSSSSGTEAFF. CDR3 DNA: TGTGCCAGCAGCTCAAGTTCTGGCACTGAAGCTTTCTTT.